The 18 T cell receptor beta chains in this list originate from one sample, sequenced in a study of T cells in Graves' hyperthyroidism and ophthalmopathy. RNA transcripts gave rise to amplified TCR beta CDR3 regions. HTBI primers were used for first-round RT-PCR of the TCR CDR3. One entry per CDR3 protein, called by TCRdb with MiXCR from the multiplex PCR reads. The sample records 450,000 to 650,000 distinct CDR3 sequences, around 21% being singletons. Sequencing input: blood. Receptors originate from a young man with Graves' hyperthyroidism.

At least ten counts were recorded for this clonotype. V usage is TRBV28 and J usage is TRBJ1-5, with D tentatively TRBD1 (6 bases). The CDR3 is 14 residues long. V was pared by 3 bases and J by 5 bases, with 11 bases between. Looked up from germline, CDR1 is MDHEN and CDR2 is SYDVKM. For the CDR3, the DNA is TGTGCCAGCAGTTTCCAACAGGGCGATCAGCCCCAGCATTTT. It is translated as CASSFQQGDQPQHF.

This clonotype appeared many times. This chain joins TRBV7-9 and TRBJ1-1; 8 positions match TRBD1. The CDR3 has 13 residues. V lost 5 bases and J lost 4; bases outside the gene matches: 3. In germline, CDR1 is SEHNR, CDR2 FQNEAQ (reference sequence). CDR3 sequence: CASSRTGFTEAFF. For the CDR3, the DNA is TGTGCCAGCAGCCGGACAGGGTTCACTGAAGCTTTCTTT.

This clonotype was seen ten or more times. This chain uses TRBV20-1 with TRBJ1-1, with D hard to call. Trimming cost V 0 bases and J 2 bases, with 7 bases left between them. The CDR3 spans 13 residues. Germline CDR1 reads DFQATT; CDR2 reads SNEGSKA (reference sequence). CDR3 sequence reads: CSARDRGNTEAFF. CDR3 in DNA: TGCAGTGCTAGAGATCGTGGAAACACTGAAGCTTTCTTT.

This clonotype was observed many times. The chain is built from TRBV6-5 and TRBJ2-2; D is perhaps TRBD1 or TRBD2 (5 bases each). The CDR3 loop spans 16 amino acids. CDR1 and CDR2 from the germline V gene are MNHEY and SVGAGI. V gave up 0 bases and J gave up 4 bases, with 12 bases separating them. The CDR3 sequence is CASSYSAGTGTGELFF. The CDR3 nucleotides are TGTGCCAGCAGTTACTCCGCCGGGACGGGCACCGGGGAGCTGTTTTTT.

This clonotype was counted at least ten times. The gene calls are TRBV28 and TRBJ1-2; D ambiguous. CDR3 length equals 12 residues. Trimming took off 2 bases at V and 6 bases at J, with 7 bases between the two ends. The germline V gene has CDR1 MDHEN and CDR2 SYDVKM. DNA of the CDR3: TGTGCCAGCAGTTTAGTAGGGAATGGCTACACCTTC. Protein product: CASSLVGNGYTF.

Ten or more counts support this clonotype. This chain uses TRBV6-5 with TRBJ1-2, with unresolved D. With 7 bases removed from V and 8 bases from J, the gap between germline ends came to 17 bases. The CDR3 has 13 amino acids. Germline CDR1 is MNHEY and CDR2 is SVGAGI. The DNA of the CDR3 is TGTGCCAGCACCCCACGGATATCTATCGGCTACACCTTC. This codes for CASTPRISIGYTF.

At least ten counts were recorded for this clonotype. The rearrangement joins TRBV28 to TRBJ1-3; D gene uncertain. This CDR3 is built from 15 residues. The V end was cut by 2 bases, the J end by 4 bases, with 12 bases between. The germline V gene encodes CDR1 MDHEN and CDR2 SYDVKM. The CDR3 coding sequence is TGTGCCAGCAGTTTAAGAGGGAGTTACGGAAACACCATATATTTT. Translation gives CASSLRGSYGNTIYF. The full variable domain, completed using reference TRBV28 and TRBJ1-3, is DVKVTQSSRYLVKRTGEKVFLECVQDMDHENMFWYRQDPGLGLRLIYFSYDVKMKEKGDIPEGYSVSREKKERFSLILESASTNQTSMYLCASSLRGSYGNTIYFGEGSWLTVV.

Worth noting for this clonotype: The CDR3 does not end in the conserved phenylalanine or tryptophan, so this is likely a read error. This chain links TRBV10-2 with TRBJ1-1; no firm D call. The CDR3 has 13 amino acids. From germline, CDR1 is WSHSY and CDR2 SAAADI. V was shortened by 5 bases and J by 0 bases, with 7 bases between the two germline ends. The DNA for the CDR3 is TGCGCCAGCAGTCAGGCGTTGAACACTGAAGCTTTCTAT. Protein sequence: CASSQALNTEAFY.

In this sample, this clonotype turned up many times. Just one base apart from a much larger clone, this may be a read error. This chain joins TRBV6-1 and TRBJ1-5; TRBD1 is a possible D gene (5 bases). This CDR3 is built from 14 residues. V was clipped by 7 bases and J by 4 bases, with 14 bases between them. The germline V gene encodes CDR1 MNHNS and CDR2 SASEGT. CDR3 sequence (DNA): TGTGCCAGCACGGGTCAGGGTACAAATCAGCCCCAGCATTTT. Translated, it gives CASTGQGTNQPQHF.

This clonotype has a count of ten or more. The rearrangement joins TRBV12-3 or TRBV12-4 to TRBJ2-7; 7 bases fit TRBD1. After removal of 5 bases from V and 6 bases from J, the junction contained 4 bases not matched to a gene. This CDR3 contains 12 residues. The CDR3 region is CASSQNRGEQYF. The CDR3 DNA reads TGTGCCAGCAGTCAAAACAGGGGCGAGCAGTACTTC.

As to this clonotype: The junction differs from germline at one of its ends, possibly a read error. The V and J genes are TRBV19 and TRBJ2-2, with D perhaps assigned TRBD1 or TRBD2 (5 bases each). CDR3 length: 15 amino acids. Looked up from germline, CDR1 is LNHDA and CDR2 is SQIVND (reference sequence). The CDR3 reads CASMSGALNTGEMFF. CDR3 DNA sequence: TGTGCCAGTATGAGTGGGGCCCTAAACACCGGGGAGATGTTTTTT.

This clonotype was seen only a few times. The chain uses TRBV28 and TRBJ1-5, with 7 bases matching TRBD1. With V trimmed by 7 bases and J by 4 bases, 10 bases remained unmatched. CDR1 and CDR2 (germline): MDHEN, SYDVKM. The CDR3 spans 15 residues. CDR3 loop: CASTSDRALNQPQHF. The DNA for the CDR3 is TGTGCCAGCACCAGCGACAGGGCTTTAAATCAGCCCCAGCATTTT. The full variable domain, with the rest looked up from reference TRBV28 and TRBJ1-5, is DVKVTQSSRYLVKRTGEKVFLECVQDMDHENMFWYRQDPGLGLRLIYFSYDVKMKEKGDIPEGYSVSREKKERFSLILESASTNQTSMYLCASTSDRALNQPQHFGDGTRLSIL.

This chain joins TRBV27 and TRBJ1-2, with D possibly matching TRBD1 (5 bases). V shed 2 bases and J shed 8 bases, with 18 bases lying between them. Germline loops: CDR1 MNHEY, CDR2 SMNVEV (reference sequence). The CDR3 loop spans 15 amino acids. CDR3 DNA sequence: TGTGCCAGCAGTTTAGGGCAGGGCTCCAGTCAGGGCTACACCTTC. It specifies CASSLGQGSSQGYTF.

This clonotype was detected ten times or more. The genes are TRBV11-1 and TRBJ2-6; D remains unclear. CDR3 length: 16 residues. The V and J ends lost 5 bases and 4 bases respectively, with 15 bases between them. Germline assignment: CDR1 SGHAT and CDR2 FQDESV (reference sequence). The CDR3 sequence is CASSDTRLSGANVLTF. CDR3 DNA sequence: TGTGCCAGCAGCGATACTCGTTTGTCCGGGGCCAACGTCCTGACTTTC.

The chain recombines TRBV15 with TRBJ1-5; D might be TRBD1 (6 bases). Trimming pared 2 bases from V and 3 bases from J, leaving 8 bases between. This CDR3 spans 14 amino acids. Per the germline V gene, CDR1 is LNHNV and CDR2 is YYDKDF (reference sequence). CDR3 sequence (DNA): TGTGCCACCAGCAGACAGGGGCCCAATCAGCCCCAGCATTTT. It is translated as CATSRQGPNQPQHF.

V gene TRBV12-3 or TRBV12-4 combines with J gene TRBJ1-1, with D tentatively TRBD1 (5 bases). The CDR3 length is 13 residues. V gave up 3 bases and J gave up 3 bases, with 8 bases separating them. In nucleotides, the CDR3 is TGTGCCAGCAGTTTTGCCAGGGACACTGAAGCTTTCTTT. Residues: CASSFARDTEAFF.

CDR3 residues: CASSVAGLETQYF. CDR3 sequence (DNA): TGTGCCAGCAGTGTGGCGGGCCTAGAGACCCAGTACTTC. This chain links TRBV2 with TRBJ2-5; possibly TRBD2 for D (5 bases). Germline values: CDR1 SNHLY, CDR2 FYNNEI. This CDR3 region has 13 residues. V lost 4 bases, J lost 4 bases, and 10 bases lay in between.

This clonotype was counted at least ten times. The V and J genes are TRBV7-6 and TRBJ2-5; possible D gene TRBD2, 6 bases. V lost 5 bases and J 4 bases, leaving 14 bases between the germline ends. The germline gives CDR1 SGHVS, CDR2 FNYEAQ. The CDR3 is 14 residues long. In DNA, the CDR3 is TGTGCCAGCAGCCTCACCGGGGGTCCAGAGACCCAGTACTTC. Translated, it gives CASSLTGGPETQYF.